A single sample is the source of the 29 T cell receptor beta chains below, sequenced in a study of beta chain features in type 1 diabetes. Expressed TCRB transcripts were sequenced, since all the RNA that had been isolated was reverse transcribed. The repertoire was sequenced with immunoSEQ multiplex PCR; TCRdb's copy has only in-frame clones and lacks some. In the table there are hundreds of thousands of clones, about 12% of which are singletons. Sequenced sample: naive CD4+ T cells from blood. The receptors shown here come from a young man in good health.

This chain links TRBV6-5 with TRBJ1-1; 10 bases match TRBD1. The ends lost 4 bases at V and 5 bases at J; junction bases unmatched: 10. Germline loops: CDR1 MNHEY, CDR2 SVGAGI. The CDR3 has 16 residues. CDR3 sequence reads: CASSSPRDRGQTEAFF. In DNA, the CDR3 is TGTGCCAGCAGTTCCCCGAGAGACAGGGGGCAAACTGAAGCTTTCTTT.

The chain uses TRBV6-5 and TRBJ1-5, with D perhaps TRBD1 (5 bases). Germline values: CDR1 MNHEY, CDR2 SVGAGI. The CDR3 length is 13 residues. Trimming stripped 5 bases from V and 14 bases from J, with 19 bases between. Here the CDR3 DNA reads TGTGCCAGCAGTGGAAACCGGGACTCCCATAAGCATTTT. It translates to CASSGNRDSHKHF.

The CDR3 DNA follows: TGCGCCAGCAGCCACATTTCCTCTGGGGCCAACGTCCTGACTTTC. This encodes CASSHISSGANVLTF. The chain couples TRBV4-1 to TRBJ2-6; no clear D gene. Trimming cost V 3 bases and J 0 bases, with 6 bases left between them. Germline values: CDR1 MGHRA, CDR2 YSYEKL. This CDR3 spans 15 amino acids.

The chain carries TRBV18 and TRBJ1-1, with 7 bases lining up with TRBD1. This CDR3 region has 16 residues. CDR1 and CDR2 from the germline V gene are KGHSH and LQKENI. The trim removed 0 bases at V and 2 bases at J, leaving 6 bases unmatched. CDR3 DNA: TGTGCCAGCTCACCACCTTGGGACAGCAGAAACACTGAAGCTTTCTTT. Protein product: CASSPPWDSRNTEAFF.

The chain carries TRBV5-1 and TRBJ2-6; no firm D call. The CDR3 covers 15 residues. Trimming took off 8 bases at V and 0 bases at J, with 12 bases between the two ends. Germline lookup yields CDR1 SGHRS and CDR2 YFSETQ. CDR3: CASKNLSSGANVLTF. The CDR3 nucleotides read TGCGCCAGTAAGAACCTAAGCTCTGGGGCCAACGTCCTGACTTTC.

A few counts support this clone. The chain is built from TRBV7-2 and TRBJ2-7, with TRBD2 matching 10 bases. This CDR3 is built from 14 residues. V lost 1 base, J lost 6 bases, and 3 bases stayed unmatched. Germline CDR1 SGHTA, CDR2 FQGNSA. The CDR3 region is CASSLGAGGGEQYF. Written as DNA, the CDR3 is TGTGCCAGCAGCTTAGGAGCGGGAGGGGGCGAGCAGTACTTC. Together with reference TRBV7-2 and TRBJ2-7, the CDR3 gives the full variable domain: GAGVSQSPSNKVTEKGKDVELRCDPISGHTALYWYRQSLGQGLEFLIYFQGNSAPDKSGLPSDRFSAERTGGSVSTLTIQRTQQEDSAVYLCASSLGAGGGEQYFGPGTRLTVT.

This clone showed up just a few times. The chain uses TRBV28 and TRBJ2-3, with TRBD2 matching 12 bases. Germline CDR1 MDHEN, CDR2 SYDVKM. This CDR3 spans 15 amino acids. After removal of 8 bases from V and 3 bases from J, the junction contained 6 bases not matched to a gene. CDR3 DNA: TGTGCCAGCTGGAAACTAGCGGGAGGTACAGATACGCAGTATTTT. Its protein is CASWKLAGGTDTQYF.

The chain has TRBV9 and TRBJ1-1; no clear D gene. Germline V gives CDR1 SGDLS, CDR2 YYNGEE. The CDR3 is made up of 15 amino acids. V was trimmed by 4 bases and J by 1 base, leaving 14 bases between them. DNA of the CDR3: TGTGCCAGCAGCCCCCACCCGGGAAGGAACACTGAAGCTTTCTTT. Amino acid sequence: CASSPHPGRNTEAFF.

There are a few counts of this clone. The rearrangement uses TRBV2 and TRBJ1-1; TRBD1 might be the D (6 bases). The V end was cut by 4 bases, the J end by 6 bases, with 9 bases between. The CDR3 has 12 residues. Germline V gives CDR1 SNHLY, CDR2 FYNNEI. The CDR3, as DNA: TGTGCCAGCAGTGCCCGACAGGCTGAAGCTTTCTTT. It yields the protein CASSARQAEAFF.

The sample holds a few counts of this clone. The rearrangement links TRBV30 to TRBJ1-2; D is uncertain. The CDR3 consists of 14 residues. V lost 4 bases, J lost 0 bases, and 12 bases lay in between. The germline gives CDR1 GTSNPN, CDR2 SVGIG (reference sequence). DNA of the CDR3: TGTGCCTGGACCCCCCCGGGTGCTAACTATGGCTACACCTTC. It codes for CAWTPPGANYGYTF.

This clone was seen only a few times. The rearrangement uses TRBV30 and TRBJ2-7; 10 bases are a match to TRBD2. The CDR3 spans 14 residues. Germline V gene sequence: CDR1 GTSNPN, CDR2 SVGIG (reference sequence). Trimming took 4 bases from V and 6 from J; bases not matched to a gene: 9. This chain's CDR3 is CAWKGVAGGGEQYF. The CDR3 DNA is TGTGCCTGGAAAGGGGTAGCGGGAGGAGGCGAGCAGTACTTC.

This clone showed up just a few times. The CDR3 sequence: CAWSPDQGALLIRAFF. The DNA for the CDR3 is TGTGCCTGGAGTCCGGATCAGGGGGCCCTCCTCATAAGAGCTTTCTTT. This sequence joins TRBV30 and TRBJ1-1; 8 bases line up with TRBD1. The germline V gene encodes CDR1 GTSNPN and CDR2 SVGIG (reference sequence). The CDR3 totals 16 residues. V lost 2 bases, J lost 10 bases, and 18 bases stayed unmatched.

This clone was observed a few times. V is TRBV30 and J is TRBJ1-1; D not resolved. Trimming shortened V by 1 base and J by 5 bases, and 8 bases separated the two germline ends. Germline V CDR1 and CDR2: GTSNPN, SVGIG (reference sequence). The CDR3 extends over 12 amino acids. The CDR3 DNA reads TGTGCCTGGAGTGCCCAGGCTACTGAAGCTTTCTTT. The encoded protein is CAWSAQATEAFF.

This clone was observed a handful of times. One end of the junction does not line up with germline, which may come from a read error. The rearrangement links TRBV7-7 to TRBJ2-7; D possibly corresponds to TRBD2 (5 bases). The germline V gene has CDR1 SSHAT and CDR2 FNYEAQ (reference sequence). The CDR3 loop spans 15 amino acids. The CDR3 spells CASSTNAGPAYEQYF. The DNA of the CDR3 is TGTGCTAGCAGCACTAACGCGGGCCCGGCCTACGAGCAGTACTTC.

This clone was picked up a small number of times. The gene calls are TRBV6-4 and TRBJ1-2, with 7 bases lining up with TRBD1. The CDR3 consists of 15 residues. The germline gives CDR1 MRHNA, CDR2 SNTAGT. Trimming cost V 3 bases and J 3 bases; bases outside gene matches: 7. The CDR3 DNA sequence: TGTGCCAGCAGTGAGACAGGGAGTGGAGACTATGGCTACACCTTC. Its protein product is CASSETGSGDYGYTF.

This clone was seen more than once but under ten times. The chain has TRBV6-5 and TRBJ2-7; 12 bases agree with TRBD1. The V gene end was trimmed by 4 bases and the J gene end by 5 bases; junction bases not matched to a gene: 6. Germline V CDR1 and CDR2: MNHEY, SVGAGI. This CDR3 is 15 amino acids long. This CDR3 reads CASSWIGTGGDEQYF. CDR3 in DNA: TGTGCCAGCAGTTGGATCGGGACAGGGGGCGACGAGCAGTACTTC.

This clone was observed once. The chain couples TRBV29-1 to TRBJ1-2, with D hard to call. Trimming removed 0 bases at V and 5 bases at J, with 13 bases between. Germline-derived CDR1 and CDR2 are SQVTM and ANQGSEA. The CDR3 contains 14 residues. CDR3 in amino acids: CSVEDRGGRYGYTF. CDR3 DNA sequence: TGCAGCGTTGAAGATCGAGGAGGGCGGTATGGCTACACCTTC.

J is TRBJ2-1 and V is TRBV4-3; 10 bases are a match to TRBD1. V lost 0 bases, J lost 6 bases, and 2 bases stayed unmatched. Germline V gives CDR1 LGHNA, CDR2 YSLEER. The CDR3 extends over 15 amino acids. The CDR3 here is CASSQEGTGVNEQFF. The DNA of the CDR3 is TGCGCCAGCAGCCAAGAGGGGACAGGGGTCAATGAGCAGTTCTTC.

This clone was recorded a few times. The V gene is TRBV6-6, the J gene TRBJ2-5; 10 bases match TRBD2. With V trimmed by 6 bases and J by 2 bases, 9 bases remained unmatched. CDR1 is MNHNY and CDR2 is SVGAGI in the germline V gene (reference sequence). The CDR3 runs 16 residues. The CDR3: CASSASGSGGQETQYF. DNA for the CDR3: TGTGCCAGCAGCGCTAGCGGGAGTGGGGGGCAAGAGACCCAGTACTTC.

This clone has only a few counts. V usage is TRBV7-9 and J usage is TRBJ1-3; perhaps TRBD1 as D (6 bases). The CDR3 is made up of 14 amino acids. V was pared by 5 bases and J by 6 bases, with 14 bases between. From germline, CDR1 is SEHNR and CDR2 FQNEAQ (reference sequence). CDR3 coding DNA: TGTGCCAGCAGCGATACAGGGTTTGAAAACACCATATATTTT. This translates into CASSDTGFENTIYF.

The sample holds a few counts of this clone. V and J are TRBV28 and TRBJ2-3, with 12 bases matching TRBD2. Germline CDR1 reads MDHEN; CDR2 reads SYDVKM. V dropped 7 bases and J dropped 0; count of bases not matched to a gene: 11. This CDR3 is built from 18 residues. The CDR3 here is CASILSGTSGLSTDTQYF. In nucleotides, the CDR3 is TGTGCCAGCATCTTATCCGGGACTAGCGGGCTTAGCACAGATACGCAGTATTTT. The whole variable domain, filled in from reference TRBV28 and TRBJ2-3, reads DVKVTQSSRYLVKRTGEKVFLECVQDMDHENMFWYRQDPGLGLRLIYFSYDVKMKEKGDIPEGYSVSREKKERFSLILESASTNQTSMYLCASILSGTSGLSTDTQYFGPGTRLTVL.

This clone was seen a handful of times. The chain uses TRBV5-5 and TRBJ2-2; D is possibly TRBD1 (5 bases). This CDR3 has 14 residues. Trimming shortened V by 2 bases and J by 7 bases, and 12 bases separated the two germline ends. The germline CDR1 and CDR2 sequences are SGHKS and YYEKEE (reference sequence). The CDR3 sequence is CASSLQRGSGELFF. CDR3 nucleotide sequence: TGTGCCAGCAGCTTACAAAGGGGCAGCGGGGAGCTGTTTTTT.

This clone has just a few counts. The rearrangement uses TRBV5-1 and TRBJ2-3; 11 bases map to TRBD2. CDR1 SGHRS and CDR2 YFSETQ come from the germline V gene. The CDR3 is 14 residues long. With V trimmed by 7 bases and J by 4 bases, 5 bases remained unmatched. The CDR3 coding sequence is TGCGCCAGCTGTAGCGGGGGGGCCTCAGATACGCAGTATTTT. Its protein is CASCSGGASDTQYF.

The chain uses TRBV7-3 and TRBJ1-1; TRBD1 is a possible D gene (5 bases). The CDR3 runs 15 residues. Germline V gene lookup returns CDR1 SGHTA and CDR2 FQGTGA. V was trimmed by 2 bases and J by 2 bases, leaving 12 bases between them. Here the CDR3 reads CASSLGSGHNTEAFF. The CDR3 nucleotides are TGTGCCAGCAGCTTAGGGTCCGGACATAACACTGAAGCTTTCTTT.

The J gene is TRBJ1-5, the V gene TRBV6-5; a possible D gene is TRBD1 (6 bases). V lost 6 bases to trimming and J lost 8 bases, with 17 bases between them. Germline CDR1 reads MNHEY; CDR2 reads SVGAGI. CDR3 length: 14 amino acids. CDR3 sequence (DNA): TGTGCCAGCAGATCAACACAGGGCATTGAGCCCCAGCATTTT. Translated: CASRSTQGIEPQHF.

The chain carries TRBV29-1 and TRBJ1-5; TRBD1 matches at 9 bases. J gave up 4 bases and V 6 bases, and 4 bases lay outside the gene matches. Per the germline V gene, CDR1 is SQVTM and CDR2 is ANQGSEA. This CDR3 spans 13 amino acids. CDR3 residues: CSVGTGLNQPQHF. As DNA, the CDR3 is TGCAGCGTAGGGACAGGGTTAAATCAGCCCCAGCATTTT.

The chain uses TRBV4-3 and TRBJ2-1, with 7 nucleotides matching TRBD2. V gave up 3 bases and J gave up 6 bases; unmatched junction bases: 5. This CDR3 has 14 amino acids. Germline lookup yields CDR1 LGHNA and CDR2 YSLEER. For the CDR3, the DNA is TGCGCCAGCAGCCAGGGAACTAGCGTCAATGAGCAGTTCTTC. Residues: CASSQGTSVNEQFF.

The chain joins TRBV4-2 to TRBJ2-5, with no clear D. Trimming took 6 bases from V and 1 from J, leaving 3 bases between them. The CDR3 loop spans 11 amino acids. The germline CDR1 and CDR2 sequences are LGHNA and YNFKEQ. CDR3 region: CASRAQETQYF. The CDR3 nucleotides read TGTGCCAGCAGAGCCCAAGAGACCCAGTACTTC.

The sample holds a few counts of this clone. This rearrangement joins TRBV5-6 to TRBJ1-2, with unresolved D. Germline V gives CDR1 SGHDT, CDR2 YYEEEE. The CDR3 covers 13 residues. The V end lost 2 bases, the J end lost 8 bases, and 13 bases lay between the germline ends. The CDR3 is CASSLGGQRGYTF. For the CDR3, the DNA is TGTGCCAGCAGCTTAGGAGGGCAACGGGGCTACACCTTC.